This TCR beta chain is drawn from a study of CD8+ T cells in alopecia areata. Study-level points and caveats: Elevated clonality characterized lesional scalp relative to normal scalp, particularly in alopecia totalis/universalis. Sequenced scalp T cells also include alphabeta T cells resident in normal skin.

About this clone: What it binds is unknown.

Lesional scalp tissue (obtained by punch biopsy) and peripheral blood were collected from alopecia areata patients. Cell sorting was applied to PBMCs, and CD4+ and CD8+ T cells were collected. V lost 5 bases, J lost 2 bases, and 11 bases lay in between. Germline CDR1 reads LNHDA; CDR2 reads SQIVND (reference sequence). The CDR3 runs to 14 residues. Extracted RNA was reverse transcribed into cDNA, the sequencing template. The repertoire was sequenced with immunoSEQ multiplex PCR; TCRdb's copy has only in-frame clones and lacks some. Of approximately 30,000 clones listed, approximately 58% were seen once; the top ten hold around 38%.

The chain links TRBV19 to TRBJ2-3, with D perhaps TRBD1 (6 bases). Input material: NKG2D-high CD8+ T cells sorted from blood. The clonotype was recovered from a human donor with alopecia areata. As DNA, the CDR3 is TGTGCCAGTAGTCTCACAGGGATCACAGATACGCAGTATTTT. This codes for CASSLTGITDTQYF. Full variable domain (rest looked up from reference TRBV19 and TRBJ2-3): DGGITQSPKYLFRKEGQNVTLSCEQNLNHDAMYWYRQDPGQGLRLIYYSQIVNDFQKGDIAEGYSVSREKKESFPLTVTSAQKNPTAFYLCASSLTGITDTQYFGPGTRLTVL.